Presented here are 17 T cell receptor beta chains from one specimen sequenced in a study of T cells in Graves' hyperthyroidism and ophthalmopathy. Amplification yielded TCR beta CDR3 regions, with RNA transcripts as the source. First-round RT-PCR targeting the TCR CDR3 was performed with the HTBI primer set. MiXCR was run by TCRdb on the multiplex PCR reads, yielding one entry per CDR3 protein. The sample has over 450,000 distinct CDR3 sequences, under 20% seen once. Sequenced input: blood. The receptors here all came from a woman aged 18-29 years with Graves' ophthalmopathy.

This clonotype was seen at least ten times. The chain is built from TRBV28 and TRBJ2-2; a possible D gene is TRBD2 (6 bases). CDR1 MDHEN and CDR2 SYDVKM come from the germline V gene. The CDR3 has 14 amino acids. The V and J ends lost 8 bases and 4 bases respectively, with 14 bases between them. This CDR3 is CASQGQGGTGELFF. Here the CDR3 DNA reads TGTGCCAGCCAAGGGCAGGGAGGCACCGGGGAGCTGTTTTTT.

The chain couples TRBV9 to TRBJ2-6, with D hard to call. Trimming took off 0 bases at V and 0 bases at J, with 4 bases between the two ends. There are 15 residues in the CDR3. Germline V lookup: CDR1 SGDLS, CDR2 YYNGEE. CDR3 bases: TGTGCCAGCAGCGTAGCTCGCTCTGGGGCCAACGTCCTGACTTTC. It is translated as CASSVARSGANVLTF.

The rearrangement links TRBV30 to TRBJ1-1; 7 positions agree with TRBD1. This CDR3 spans 12 amino acids. From germline, CDR1 is GTSNPN and CDR2 SVGIG (reference sequence). J lost 6 bases, V lost 2 bases, and 3 bases had no gene match. CDR3 sequence: CAWSTGVPEAFF. CDR3 nucleotides: TGTGCCTGGAGTACAGGGGTCCCTGAAGCTTTCTTT.

The rearrangement links TRBV24-1 to TRBJ2-6, with D tentatively TRBD2 (5 bases). This CDR3 comprises 17 residues. The germline CDR1 and CDR2 sequences are KGHDR and SFDVKD. V was shortened by 5 bases and J by 1 base, with 14 bases between the two germline ends. The CDR3 bases are TGTGCCACCAGTGGTTTTCGGACGGGGTCTGGGGCCAACGTCCTGACTTTC. Its protein is CATSGFRTGSGANVLTF.

Many counts were recorded for this clonotype. The chain has TRBV6-6 and TRBJ2-5, with D possibly matching TRBD1 (6 bases). Trimming stripped 0 bases from V and 5 bases from J, with 10 bases between. Germline CDR1 MNHNY, CDR2 SVGAGI (reference sequence). CDR3 size: 14 residues. CDR3: CASSYSIQGETQYF. In nucleotides, the CDR3 is TGTGCCAGCAGTTACTCGATCCAGGGGGAGACCCAGTACTTC.

The chain recombines TRBV28 with TRBJ2-5; TRBD2 might be the D (6 bases). V was cut by 11 bases and J by 1 base, with 17 bases left in between. Germline values: CDR1 MDHEN, CDR2 SYDVKM. The CDR3 is made up of 14 amino acids. CDR3 nucleotide sequence: TGTGCCTTATCATCTAGCGACTTCCAAGAGACCCAGTACTTC. Translating it yields CALSSSDFQETQYF. Combining the CDR3 with reference TRBV28 and TRBJ2-5 gives the whole variable domain DVKVTQSSRYLVKRTGEKVFLECVQDMDHENMFWYRQDPGLGLRLIYFSYDVKMKEKGDIPEGYSVSREKKERFSLILESASTNQTSMYLCALSSSDFQETQYFGPGTRLLVL.

The chain has TRBV28 and TRBJ1-2, with 7 nucleotides matching TRBD1. Germline V gene data show CDR1 as MDHEN and CDR2 as SYDVKM. This CDR3 is built from 16 residues. V lost 7 bases to trimming and J lost 2 bases; unmatched junction nucleotides: 13. The CDR3 DNA reads TGTGCCAGCACCTCCGGGGGGCGACAGGGAAACTATGGCTACACCTTC. It codes for CASTSGGRQGNYGYTF.

In its sample, this clonotype was seen a few times. The V call is TRBV29-1, the J call TRBJ1-4; 9 nucleotides line up with TRBD1. This CDR3 has 14 amino acids. Unmatched junction bases numbered 4, after V lost 0 bases and J lost 8 bases. Germline V gene data show CDR1 as SQVTM and CDR2 as ANQGSEA. The chain's CDR3 is CSVEDDRGIEKLFF. The CDR3 DNA reads TGCAGCGTTGAAGACGACAGGGGGATCGAAAAACTGTTTTTT.

There are many counts of this clonotype. The chain employs TRBV7-2 and TRBJ1-1, with D maybe TRBD1 (5 bases). The V gene's germline CDR1 is SGHTA and CDR2 FQGNSA. The CDR3 contains 15 residues. Trimming removed 0 bases from V and 1 base from J, with 9 bases in between. For the CDR3, the DNA is TGTGCCAGCAGCTTAGCGCCAGGGAGGAACACTGAAGCTTTCTTT. It is translated as CASSLAPGRNTEAFF.

The V gene is TRBV15, the J gene TRBJ2-3; tentative D call: TRBD2 (5 bases). The length of the CDR3 is 14 residues. Per the germline V gene, CDR1 is LNHNV and CDR2 is YYDKDF (reference sequence). V lost 9 bases to trimming and J lost 7 bases, with 20 bases between them. In nucleotides, the CDR3 is TGTGCCACAAGCCAGGTCGGAGGTTCGAATACGCAGTATTTT. Protein sequence: CATSQVGGSNTQYF. Together with reference TRBV15 and TRBJ2-3, the CDR3 gives the full variable domain: DAMVIQNPRYQVTQFGKPVTLSCSQTLNHNVMYWYQQKSSQAPKLLFHYYDKDFNNEADTPDNFQSRRPNTSFCFLDIRSPGLGDTAMYLCATSQVGGSNTQYFGPGTRLTVL.

The rearrangement uses TRBV6-2 or TRBV6-3 and TRBJ2-1, with TRBD1 identical over 7 bases. This CDR3 spans 15 amino acids. From germline, CDR1 is MNHEY and CDR2 SVGEGT. Losses at the gene ends were 0 bases for V and 3 bases for J; bases not matched to a gene: 2. CDR3 loop: CASSYSNRGYNEQFF. The CDR3 DNA reads as TGTGCCAGCAGTTACTCGAACAGGGGCTACAATGAGCAGTTCTTC.

A few counts support this clonotype. This sequence joins TRBV5-1 and TRBJ2-1; D is possibly TRBD2 (7 bases). Germline loops: CDR1 SGHRS, CDR2 YFSETQ. V lost 0 bases and J lost 8, with 15 bases in between. The CDR3 contains 15 residues. The CDR3: CASSLEWGGPYEQFF. CDR3 nucleotide sequence: TGCGCCAGCAGCTTGGAGTGGGGGGGGCCGTATGAGCAGTTCTTC.

In its sample, this clonotype was seen many times. CDR3 protein: CASSARGQGDEQFF. CDR3 nucleotide sequence: TGTGCCAGCAGCGCGAGAGGACAGGGCGATGAGCAGTTCTTC. The rearrangement uses TRBV7-9 and TRBJ2-1; 8 bases are shared with TRBD1. The CDR3 loop spans 14 amino acids. Germline loops: CDR1 SEHNR, CDR2 FQNEAQ (reference sequence). The V and J ends lost 5 bases and 8 bases, in that order; junction bases with no gene match: 8.

This clonotype was counted only a few times. The chain couples TRBV12-3 or TRBV12-4 to TRBJ2-1, with 7 bases matching TRBD2. V was clipped by 6 bases and J by 8 bases; unmatched bases: 13. The CDR3 extends over 15 amino acids. CDR3 bases: TGTGCCAGCAGCCCGGCTAGCCGGGGGGTGTATGAGCAGTTCTTC. Protein sequence: CASSPASRGVYEQFF.

The V gene is TRBV6-1, the J gene TRBJ2-5, with a possible D match to TRBD2 (5 bases). Trimming left V 6 bases short and J 4 bases short, with 18 bases between. The CDR3 is 15 residues long. Germline CDR1 and CDR2: MNHNS and SASEGT. CDR3 in amino acids: CASRPRAFGLETQYF. In DNA, the CDR3 is TGTGCCAGCAGGCCCCGGGCATTCGGACTAGAGACCCAGTACTTC.

This clonotype has only a few counts. V usage is TRBV27 and J usage is TRBJ2-5, with D possibly matching TRBD2 (7 bases). V was cut by 3 bases and J by 2 bases, with 13 bases left in between. The CDR3 extends over 15 amino acids. The V gene's germline CDR1 is MNHEY and CDR2 SMNVEV (reference sequence). In DNA, the CDR3 is TGTGCCAGCAGTTTGGGGGGGGCCTTACAAGAGACCCAGTACTTC. Translating it yields CASSLGGALQETQYF.

A remark on this clonotype: Just one base apart from a much larger clone, this may be a read error. The V and J genes are TRBV7-3 and TRBJ1-6, with D perhaps TRBD1 (6 bases). Germline assignment: CDR1 SGHTA and CDR2 FQGTGA. The length of the CDR3 is 14 residues. The CDR3 DNA reads TGTGCCGGCAGCTTACCACAGGGTGTGCCACCCCTCCACTTT. This codes for CAGSLPQGVPPLHF. The full variable domain, completed using reference TRBV7-3 and TRBJ1-6, is GAGVSQTPSNKVTEKGKYVELRCDPISGHTALYWYRQSLGQGPEFLIYFQGTGAADDSGLPNDRFFAVRPEGSVSTLKIQRTERGDSAVYLCAGSLPQGVPPLHFGNGTRLTVT.